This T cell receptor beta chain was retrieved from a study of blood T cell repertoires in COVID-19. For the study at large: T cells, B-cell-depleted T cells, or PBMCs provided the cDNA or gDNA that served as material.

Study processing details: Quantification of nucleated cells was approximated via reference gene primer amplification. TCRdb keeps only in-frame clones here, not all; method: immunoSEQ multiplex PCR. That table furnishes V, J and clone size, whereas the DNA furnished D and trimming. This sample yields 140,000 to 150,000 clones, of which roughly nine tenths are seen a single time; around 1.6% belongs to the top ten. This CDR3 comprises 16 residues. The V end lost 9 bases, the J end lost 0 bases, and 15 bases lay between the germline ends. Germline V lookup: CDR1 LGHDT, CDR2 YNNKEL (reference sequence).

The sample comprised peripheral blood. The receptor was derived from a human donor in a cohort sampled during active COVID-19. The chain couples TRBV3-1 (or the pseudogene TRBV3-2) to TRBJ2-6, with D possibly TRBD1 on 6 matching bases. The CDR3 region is CASPYRAYSGANVLTF. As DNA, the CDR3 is TGTGCCAGTCCGTACAGGGCTTACTCTGGGGCCAACGTCCTGACTTTC.